Only one count was recorded for the clone carrying this TCR beta chain. This specimen comes from a study of blood T cell repertoires in COVID-19. Study in general: From the United States, Italy and Spain came samples of acute and convalescent COVID-19.

Trimming removed 4 bases at V and 10 bases at J, with 25 bases between. This CDR3 has 16 amino acids. Germline V gene lookup returns CDR1 SGHVS and CDR2 FQNEAQ. Symptom resolution, clearance, or two negative PCRs marked the recovered donors of Cohort 3. Authors' analysis steps: Reference gene primers were amplified, and this amplification served to estimate nucleated cell counts. Sequenced by immunoSEQ multiplex PCR; TCRdb stores in-frame clones only, minus some. V and J calls and clone size are as listed in that table; D and trimming were resolved from the DNA. The sample records fewer than 350,000 clones, roughly 89% being singletons.

The V and J genes are TRBV7-8 and TRBJ1-1; maybe TRBD1 (6 bases). The source material was PBMCs or T cells enriched from blood (not recorded which). This TCR was sampled from a woman in her thirties or forties who had recovered from COVID-19. CDR3 bases: TGTGCCAGCAGCTCACCGACGCGGTTCCGGGCGACAGGAGCTTTCTTT. The encoded protein is CASSSPTRFRATGAFF.